The sequence of this TCR beta chain was determined in a study of TIL therapy for anti-PD-1-resistant metastatic lung cancer. The CDR3 is 13 residues long. CDR1 is SGHTA and CDR2 is FQGNSA in the germline V gene. Trimming took off 1 base at V and 7 bases at J, with 5 bases between the two ends. Time point reported: pre-treatment sample, taken before nivolumab and TIL therapy. Pleural nodules or supraclavicular lymph nodes made up most of the excised metastases sampled. This clone occurred a few times. This was the immunoSEQ v3 assay. The protocol was immunoSEQ multiplex PCR, while the TCRdb copy is restricted to in-frame clones and leaves out a portion. The top ten clones hold over 9.5% of a sample with more than 90,000 clones, roughly two thirds of them seen once.

The material was tumor tissue, obtained at baseline. This TCR came from a person aged 25-80 years with non-small cell lung cancer. The chain links TRBV7-2 to TRBJ1-6; no firm D call. CDR3 in amino acids: CASSLVGNSPLHF. CDR3 nucleotide sequence: TGTGCCAGCAGCTTAGTAGGGAATTCACCCCTCCACTTT.